One and the same sample provided the 27 T cell receptor beta chains below, sequenced in a study of blood T cell repertoires in COVID-19. Sequencing used immunoSEQ multiplex PCR; TCRdb keeps in-frame clones, though not all of them. This sample has 210,000 or so clones, with about 77% found just once. Sequenced: peripheral blood. The source is a woman over 75 with active or convalescent COVID-19.

V gene TRBV5-1 combines with J gene TRBJ1-2; TRBD1 matches at 8 bases. The V gene end was trimmed by 5 bases and the J gene end by 7 bases; junction bases not matched to a gene: 10. Germline V gene sequence: CDR1 SGHRS, CDR2 YFSETQ. CDR3 length equals 14 residues. CDR3: CASSSPDRVGGYTF. For the CDR3, the DNA is TGCGCCAGCAGTTCCCCGGACAGGGTAGGTGGCTACACCTTC.

The gene calls are TRBV4-2 and TRBJ1-1; the D gene is possibly TRBD1 (6 bases). The CDR3 is made up of 16 amino acids. CDR1 LGHNA and CDR2 YNFKEQ come from the germline V gene. The V gene lost 0 bases and the J gene lost 6 bases, with 17 bases spanning the gap. The CDR3 nucleotides are TGTGCCAGCAGCCAAGATCAGCGGGGGGCGAGGCCTGAAGCTTTCTTT. Translation gives CASSQDQRGARPEAFF.

The chain couples TRBV6-5 to TRBJ1-1; possible D gene TRBD1, 5 bases. V lost 4 bases to trimming and J lost 2 bases, with 11 bases between them. The germline CDR1 and CDR2 sequences are MNHEY and SVGAGI. CDR3 length: 14 amino acids. The chain's CDR3 is CASSSLTGNTEAFF. CDR3 DNA sequence: TGTGCCAGCAGTTCACTAACAGGTAACACTGAAGCTTTCTTT.

J is TRBJ2-5 and V is TRBV5-4; 11 positions match TRBD2. Germline-derived CDR1 and CDR2 are SGHNT and YYREEE (reference sequence). The CDR3 is made up of 18 amino acids. V lost 4 bases to trimming and J lost 5 bases; unmatched junction nucleotides: 16. This CDR3 reads CASSPPGGVAGGLETQYF. In nucleotides, the CDR3 is TGTGCCAGCAGCCCCCCGGGAGGGGTAGCGGGGGGGCTTGAGACCCAGTACTTC.

The V gene is TRBV5-1, the J gene TRBJ2-7; a weak D match, TRBD1 (6 bases). Germline CDR1 reads SGHRS; CDR2 reads YFSETQ. The CDR3 runs to 12 residues. Trimming pared 4 bases from V and 4 bases from J, leaving 9 bases between. CDR3 DNA: TGCGCCAGCAGCGGCCAGGGGTACGAGCAGTACTTC. This gives the protein CASSGQGYEQYF. The variable domain in full, completed from reference TRBV5-1 and TRBJ2-7, reads KAGVTQTPRYLIKTRGQQVTLSCSPISGHRSVSWYQQTPGQGLQFLFEYFSETQRNKGNFPGRFSGRQFSNSRSEMNVSTLELGDSALYLCASSGQGYEQYFGPGTRLTVT.

The chain has TRBV6-5 and TRBJ1-5; 8 bases agree with TRBD1. Germline assignment: CDR1 MNHEY and CDR2 SVGAGI. There are 14 residues in the CDR3. After removal of 7 bases from V and 2 bases from J, the junction contained 4 bases not matched to a gene. CDR3 DNA: TGTGCCAGCAACGCGGGACAGGGCAATCAGCCCCAGCATTTT. Amino acids: CASNAGQGNQPQHF.

In this sample, this clone turned up a few times. The CDR3 reads CARSLVCTVSNEKLFF. The CDR3 DNA reads as TGTGCCAGAAGCTTGGTCTGCACGGTCTCTAATGAAAAACTGTTTTTT. The gene calls are TRBV5-3 and TRBJ1-4; D not resolved. TRBV5-3 is filed as an ORF, its function uncertain. The V and J ends lost 0 bases and 3 bases respectively, with 12 bases between them. This CDR3 has 16 amino acids.

This clone has more than one count but fewer than ten. V gene TRBV9 combines with J gene TRBJ2-1; 8 nucleotides line up with TRBD2. The ends lost 5 bases at V and 8 bases at J; junction bases unmatched: 12. The CDR3 is 15 amino acids. Germline V lookup: CDR1 SGDLS, CDR2 YYNGEE. The CDR3 DNA reads as TGTGCCAGCAGGCGTAGCGGGACCGACTTCGATGAGCAGTTCTTC. It yields the protein CASRRSGTDFDEQFF.

The rearrangement joins TRBV5-1 to TRBJ1-1; 8 nucleotides agree with TRBD1. The CDR3 is 15 amino acids. Losses at the gene ends were 1 base for V and 7 bases for J; bases not matched to a gene: 9. Germline CDR1 reads SGHRS; CDR2 reads YFSETQ. The CDR3, as DNA: TGCGCCAGCAGCTTGAGACCCGGACAGGGCTTTGAAGCTTTCTTT. It yields the protein CASSLRPGQGFEAFF.

J is TRBJ2-5 and V is TRBV19; 7 bases are shared with TRBD1. The CDR3 is made up of 13 amino acids. Germline CDR1 LNHDA, CDR2 SQIVND (reference sequence). V shed 10 bases, J shed 1 base, and the junction held 6 bases outside the gene matches. CDR3 in DNA: TGTGCCACCACGACAGGGACCCAAGAGACCCAGTACTTC. It encodes CATTTGTQETQYF.

Details on this clone: An end of the junction differs from the germline gene, which may be a read error. The genes are TRBV19 and TRBJ1-2; 7 bases match TRBD1. The CDR3 runs 13 residues. Looked up from germline, CDR1 is LNHDA and CDR2 is SQIVND (reference sequence). The CDR3 DNA reads as TGTGCCAGTAGTATATCTCATCCGGGGACAGTCCTCTTC. Translating gives CASSISHPGTVLF.

The rearrangement uses TRBV27 and TRBJ2-3; D possibly corresponds to TRBD2 (5 bases). The ends were cut back, 2 bases at V and 0 bases at J, with 18 bases in the middle. The CDR3 loop spans 18 amino acids. Per the germline V gene, CDR1 is MNHEY and CDR2 is SMNVEV (reference sequence). The CDR3 is CASSLRRRQSTSTDTQYF. In DNA, the CDR3 is TGTGCCAGCAGTTTAAGGAGGAGGCAAAGTACTAGCACAGATACGCAGTATTTT.

Only a few counts were recorded for this clone. The chain links TRBV5-1 to TRBJ1-4; the match to TRBD1 covers 7 bases. V lost 4 bases and J lost 4; bases outside the gene matches: 10. From germline, CDR1 is SGHRS and CDR2 YFSETQ. This CDR3 spans 16 amino acids. The CDR3: CASSSGTVRGNEKLFF. CDR3 DNA: TGCGCCAGCAGCAGTGGGACAGTAAGGGGTAATGAAAAACTGTTTTTT.

This clone was counted between two and nine times. The chain uses TRBV4-1 and TRBJ1-5, with D hard to call. The germline gives CDR1 MGHRA, CDR2 YSYEKL. Trimming took off 0 bases at V and 9 bases at J, with 12 bases between the two ends. The CDR3 runs to 14 residues. CDR3 sequence reads: CASSQDAGDWPQHF. DNA for the CDR3: TGCGCCAGCAGCCAAGACGCCGGGGATTGGCCCCAGCATTTT.

The V gene is TRBV21-1, the J gene TRBJ2-4; the listed D gene, TRBD1, was not tested against the DNA. TRBV21-1 is a pseudogene segment. The CDR3 has 16 residues. The CDR3: CASSLGQANPKNIQYF. The CDR3 nucleotides read TGTGCCAGCAGCCTTGGACAGGCTAACCCCAAAAACATTCAGTACTTC.

This CDR3 is CASSLSPGSGANVLTF. The CDR3 bases are TGTGCCAGCAGTTTATCCCCCGGGTCTGGGGCCAACGTCCTGACTTTC. The chain is built from TRBV27 and TRBJ2-6; D is uncertain. Germline V gene data show CDR1 as MNHEY and CDR2 as SMNVEV (reference sequence). Deletions cut 0 bases from V and 1 base from J, with 7 bases between. The CDR3 length is 16 residues.

The chain joins TRBV21-1 to TRBJ2-7; TRBD1 reflects the table's D call only, with no check against the DNA. TRBV21-1 represents a pseudogene. CDR3 size: 15 residues. CDR3 sequence reads: CASRLSRRAPYEQYF. In nucleotides, the CDR3 is TGTGCCAGCAGACTGAGCCGCAGGGCCCCCTACGAGCAGTACTTC.

V and J are TRBV4-2 and TRBJ2-5, with D possibly TRBD2 on 6 matching bases. This CDR3 contains 17 residues. Germline CDR1 LGHNA, CDR2 YNFKEQ. With 1 base removed from V and 2 bases from J, the gap between germline ends came to 17 bases. In DNA, the CDR3 is TGTGCCAGCAGCCAAGCTCAGCCCGGGGGACTGCAAGAGACCCAGTACTTC. Translated: CASSQAQPGGLQETQYF.

The chain couples TRBV18 to TRBJ1-1; no clear D. This CDR3 spans 14 amino acids. CDR1 is KGHSH, CDR2 LQKENI, per germline. V lost 0 bases to trimming and J lost 3 bases, with 8 bases between them. The CDR3: CASSPPAFDTEAFF. Written as DNA, the CDR3 is TGTGCCAGCTCACCACCGGCTTTCGACACTGAAGCTTTCTTT.

This sequence joins TRBV30 and TRBJ1-1; the match to TRBD1 covers 8 bases. The CDR3 consists of 13 residues. The germline V gene has CDR1 GTSNPN and CDR2 SVGIG (reference sequence). V trimming: 2 bases; J trimming: 11 bases; junction bases outside the gene matches: 10. The CDR3 region is CAWSTRTGFEAFF. CDR3 sequence (DNA): TGTGCCTGGAGTACTCGGACAGGGTTTGAGGCTTTCTTT.

The chain recombines TRBV2 with TRBJ1-2; 11 nucleotides match TRBD1. This CDR3 has 15 amino acids. V trimming: 6 bases; J trimming: 8 bases; junction bases outside the gene matches: 11. Germline-derived CDR1 and CDR2 are SNHLY and FYNNEI. The CDR3 protein is CASRESGQGAQGYTF. The CDR3 DNA reads as TGTGCCAGCAGGGAGAGCGGACAGGGGGCGCAAGGCTACACCTTC.

The chain combines TRBV15 with TRBJ2-5; TRBD2 is a possible D gene (6 bases). The CDR3 spans 17 residues. Trimming took off 0 bases at V and 2 bases at J, with 16 bases between the two ends. Germline loops: CDR1 LNHNV, CDR2 YYDKDF (reference sequence). CDR3 bases: TGTGCCACCAGCAGAGAAATTGTTGGCGGGGCACAAGAGACCCAGTACTTC. Its protein is CATSREIVGGAQETQYF.

V gene TRBV5-6 combines with J gene TRBJ1-1; D might be TRBD1 (6 bases). Trimming cost V 3 bases and J 10 bases, with 13 bases left between them. The germline V gene has CDR1 SGHDT and CDR2 YYEEEE. CDR3 length equals 12 residues. The CDR3 reads CASSSVTGIAFF. CDR3 in DNA: TGTGCCAGCAGCTCGGTAACAGGGATAGCTTTCTTT.

This chain joins TRBV30 and TRBJ1-3, with D perhaps TRBD1 (5 bases). V shed 1 base and J shed 0 bases, with 16 bases lying between them. CDR1 GTSNPN and CDR2 SVGIG come from the germline V gene (reference sequence). The CDR3 is 17 residues long. The CDR3 DNA sequence: TGTGCCTGGAGTGCCACGGGACTGTGGCTCTCTGGAAACACCATATATTTT. Translating it yields CAWSATGLWLSGNTIYF.

This chain connects TRBV18 to TRBJ2-7; possible D gene TRBD1, 6 bases. V was pared by 4 bases and J by 3 bases, with 13 bases between. Per the germline V gene, CDR1 is KGHSH and CDR2 is LQKENI. This CDR3 contains 14 residues. As DNA, the CDR3 is TGTGCCAGCTCACGGACAGCAACAAGCTACGAGCAGTACTTC. This gives the protein CASSRTATSYEQYF.

V usage is TRBV29-1 and J usage is TRBJ1-1, with D possibly TRBD1 on 5 matching bases. This CDR3 has 12 amino acids. Trimming left V 7 bases short and J 4 bases short, with 13 bases between. The germline gives CDR1 SQVTM, CDR2 ANQGSEA. The CDR3: CSATNQGTEAFF. As DNA, the CDR3 is TGCAGCGCTACTAACCAGGGCACTGAAGCTTTCTTT.

This clone was seen once. The CDR3 protein is CASSQPQGNTEAFF. The CDR3 DNA reads as TGTGCCAGCAGCCAACCCCAGGGGAACACTGAAGCTTTCTTT. This chain connects TRBV4-2 to TRBJ1-1; D possibly corresponds to TRBD1 (5 bases). CDR3 length equals 14 residues. V shed 2 bases and J shed 1 base, with 8 bases lying between them. CDR1 and CDR2 (germline): LGHNA, YNFKEQ.